This TCR beta chain was recovered during a study of shared clonotypes between healthy human individuals. Sequencing was performed with immunoSEQ multiplex PCR; in TCRdb, only in-frame clones are kept and a portion is missing. This table holds 520,000 or so clones, 79% found once. Findings of the study overall: Since donors were few, the genetic and exposure-history diversity represented was limited.

Trimming took 3 bases from V and 3 from J, leaving 8 bases between them. This CDR3 has 13 residues. Germline lookup yields CDR1 KGHSH and CDR2 LQKENI. Remarks on this clone: Its antigen is unknown. Other nucleotide sequences from this sample produce the same CDR3.

The sequence was obtained from a woman between 40 and 55 years old in good health. Some clones in this sample may be carry-over from other donors' samples. The chain recombines TRBV18 with TRBJ1-2; D unclear. Sequenced input: PBMCs. The CDR3 sequence: CASSPPGDYGYTF. As DNA, the CDR3 is TGTGCCAGCTCACCCCCAGGTGACTATGGCTACACCTTC. The full variable domain, with the rest looked up from reference TRBV18 and TRBJ1-2, is NAGVMQNPRHLVRRRGQEARLRCSPMKGHSHVYWYRQLPEEGLKFMVYLQKENIIDESGMPKERFSAEFPKEGPSILRIQQVVRGDSAAYFCASSPPGDYGYTFGSGTRLTVV.